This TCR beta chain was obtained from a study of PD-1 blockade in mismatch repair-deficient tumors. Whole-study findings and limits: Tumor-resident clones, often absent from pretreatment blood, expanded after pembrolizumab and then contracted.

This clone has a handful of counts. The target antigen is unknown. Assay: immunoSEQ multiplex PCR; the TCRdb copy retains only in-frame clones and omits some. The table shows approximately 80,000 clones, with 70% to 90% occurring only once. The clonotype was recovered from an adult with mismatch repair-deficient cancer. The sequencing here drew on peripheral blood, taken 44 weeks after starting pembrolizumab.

Here the CDR3 reads CASSEQLAGGGDTQYF. CDR3 DNA sequence: TGTGCCAGCAGTGAACAACTAGCGGGAGGTGGTGATACGCAGTATTTT. The genes are TRBV6-1 and TRBJ2-3, with 12 bases identical to TRBD2. Germline assignment: CDR1 MNHNS and CDR2 SASEGT. V was pared by 2 bases and J by 6 bases, with 6 bases of the junction left unmatched. The CDR3 spans 16 residues.